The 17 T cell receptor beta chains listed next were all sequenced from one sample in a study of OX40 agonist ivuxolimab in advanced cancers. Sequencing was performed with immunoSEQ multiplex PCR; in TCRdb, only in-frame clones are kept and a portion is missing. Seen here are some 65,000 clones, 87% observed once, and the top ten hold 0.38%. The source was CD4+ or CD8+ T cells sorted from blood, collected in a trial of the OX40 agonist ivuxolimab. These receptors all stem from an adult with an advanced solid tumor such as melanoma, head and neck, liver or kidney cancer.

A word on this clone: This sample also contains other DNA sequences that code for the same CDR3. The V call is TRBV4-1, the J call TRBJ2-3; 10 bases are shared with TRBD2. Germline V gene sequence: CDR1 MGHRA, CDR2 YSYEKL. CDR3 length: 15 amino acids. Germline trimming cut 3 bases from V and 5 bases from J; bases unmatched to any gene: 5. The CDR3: CASSQASGGLDTQYF. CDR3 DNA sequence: TGCGCCAGCAGCCAGGCTAGCGGGGGATTAGATACGCAGTATTTT.

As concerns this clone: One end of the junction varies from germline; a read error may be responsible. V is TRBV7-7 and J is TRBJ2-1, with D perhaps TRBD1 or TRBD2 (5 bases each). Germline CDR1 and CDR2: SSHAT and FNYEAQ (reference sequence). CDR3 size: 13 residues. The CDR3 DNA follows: TGTGCTAGCAGCCCCCGCCGGGGCGGTGAGCAGTTCTTC. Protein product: CASSPRRGGEQFF.

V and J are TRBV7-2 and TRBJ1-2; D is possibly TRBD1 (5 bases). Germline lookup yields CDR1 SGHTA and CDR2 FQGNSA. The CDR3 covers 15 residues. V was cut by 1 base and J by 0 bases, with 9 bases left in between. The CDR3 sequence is CASSLGGGANYGYTF. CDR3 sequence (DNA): TGTGCCAGCAGCTTAGGCGGGGGTGCTAACTATGGCTACACCTTC. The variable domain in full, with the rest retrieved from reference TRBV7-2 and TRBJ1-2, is GAGVSQSPSNKVTEKGKDVELRCDPISGHTALYWYRQSLGQGLEFLIYFQGNSAPDKSGLPSDRFSAERTGGSVSTLTIQRTQQEDSAVYLCASSLGGGANYGYTFGSGTRLTVV.

CDR3 amino acids: CASSIPQGAGNTIYF. In DNA, the CDR3 is TGTGCCAGTAGTATCCCACAAGGGGCTGGAAACACCATATATTTT. The gene calls are TRBV19 and TRBJ1-3; tentatively, D is TRBD1 (5 bases). This CDR3 comprises 15 residues. CDR1 and CDR2 from the germline V gene are LNHDA and SQIVND (reference sequence). V lost 3 bases and J 2 bases, leaving 11 bases between the germline ends.

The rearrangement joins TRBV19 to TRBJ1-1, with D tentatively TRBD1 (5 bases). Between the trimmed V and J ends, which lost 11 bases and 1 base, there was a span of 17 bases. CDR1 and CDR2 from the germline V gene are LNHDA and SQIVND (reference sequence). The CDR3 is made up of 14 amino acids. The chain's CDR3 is CAARGGLGNTEAFF. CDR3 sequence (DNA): TGTGCCGCCCGGGGGGGGTTGGGGAACACTGAAGCTTTCTTT.

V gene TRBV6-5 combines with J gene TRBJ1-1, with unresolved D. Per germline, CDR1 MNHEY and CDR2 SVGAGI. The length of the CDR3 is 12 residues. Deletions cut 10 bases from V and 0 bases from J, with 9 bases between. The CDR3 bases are TGTGCCACCCAAGCAATGAACACTGAAGCTTTCTTT. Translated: CATQAMNTEAFF.

As DNA, the CDR3 is TGTGCCAGCAGCTTCTCGGAGAACACTGAAGCTTTCTTT. It codes for CASSFSENTEAFF. The chain couples TRBV11-3 to TRBJ1-1; no definite D call. From germline, CDR1 is SGHNT and CDR2 YENEEA. The V and J ends lost 3 bases and 1 base respectively, with 6 bases between them. This CDR3 comprises 13 residues. Supplemented by reference TRBV11-3 and TRBJ1-1, the full variable domain reads EAGVVQSPRYKIIEKKQPVAFWCNPISGHNTLYWYLQNLGQGPELLIRYENEEAVDDSQLPKDRFSAERLKGVDSTLKIQPAELGDSAVYLCASSFSENTEAFFGQGTRLTVV.

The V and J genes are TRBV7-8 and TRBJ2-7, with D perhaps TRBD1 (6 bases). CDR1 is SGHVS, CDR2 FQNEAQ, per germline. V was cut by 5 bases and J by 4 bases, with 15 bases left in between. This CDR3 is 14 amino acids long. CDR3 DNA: TGTGCCAGCAGCCGCCAGGGGCAGGGTTACGAGCAGTACTTC. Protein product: CASSRQGQGYEQYF.

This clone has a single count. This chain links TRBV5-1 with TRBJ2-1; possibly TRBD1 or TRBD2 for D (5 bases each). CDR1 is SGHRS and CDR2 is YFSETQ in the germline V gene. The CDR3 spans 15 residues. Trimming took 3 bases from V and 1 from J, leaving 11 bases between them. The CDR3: CASSWDGLSYNEQFF. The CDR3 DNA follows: TGCGCCAGCAGCTGGGACGGATTATCCTACAATGAGCAGTTCTTC.

The CDR3 sequence: CATSRRDTGANVLTF. The CDR3 coding sequence is TGTGCCACCAGCAGAAGGGACACTGGGGCCAACGTCCTGACTTTC. The chain employs TRBV15 and TRBJ2-6; perhaps TRBD1 as D (6 bases). This CDR3 contains 15 residues. Trimming pared 2 bases from V and 2 bases from J, leaving 7 bases between. Germline loops: CDR1 LNHNV, CDR2 YYDKDF (reference sequence). Combining the CDR3 with reference TRBV15 and TRBJ2-6 gives the whole variable domain DAMVIQNPRYQVTQFGKPVTLSCSQTLNHNVMYWYQQKSSQAPKLLFHYYDKDFNNEADTPDNFQSRRPNTSFCFLDIRSPGLGDTAMYLCATSRRDTGANVLTFGAGSRLTVL.

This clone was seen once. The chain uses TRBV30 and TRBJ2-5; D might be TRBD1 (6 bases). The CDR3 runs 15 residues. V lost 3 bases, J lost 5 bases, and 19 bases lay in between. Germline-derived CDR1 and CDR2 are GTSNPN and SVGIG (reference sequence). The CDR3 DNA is TGTGCCTGGAGGACCCACAGGGCTCCGGGGGAGACCCAGTACTTC. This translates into CAWRTHRAPGETQYF.

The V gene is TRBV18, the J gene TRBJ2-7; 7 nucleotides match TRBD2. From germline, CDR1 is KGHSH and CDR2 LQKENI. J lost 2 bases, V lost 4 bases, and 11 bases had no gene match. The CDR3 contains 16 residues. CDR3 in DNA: TGTGCCAGCTCACGATATTCGACCGGGACTACCTACGAGCAGTACTTC. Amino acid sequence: CASSRYSTGTTYEQYF.

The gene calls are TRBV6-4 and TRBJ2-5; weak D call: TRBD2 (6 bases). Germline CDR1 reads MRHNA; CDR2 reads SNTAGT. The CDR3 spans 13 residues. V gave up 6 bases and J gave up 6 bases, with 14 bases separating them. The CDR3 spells CASSSEAGKTQYF. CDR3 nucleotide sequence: TGTGCCAGCAGCTCAGAGGCGGGGAAGACCCAGTACTTC.

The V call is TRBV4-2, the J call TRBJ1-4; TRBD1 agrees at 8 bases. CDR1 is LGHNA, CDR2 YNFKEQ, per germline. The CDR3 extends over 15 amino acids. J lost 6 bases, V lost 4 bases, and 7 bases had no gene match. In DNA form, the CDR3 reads TGTGCCAGCAGCCTCGGGACAGGAGAGGATGAAAAACTGTTTTTT. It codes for CASSLGTGEDEKLFF.

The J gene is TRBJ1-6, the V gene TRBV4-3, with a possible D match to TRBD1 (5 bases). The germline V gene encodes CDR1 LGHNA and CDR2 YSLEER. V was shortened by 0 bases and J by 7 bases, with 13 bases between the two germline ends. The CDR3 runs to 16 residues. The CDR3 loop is CASSQEARQSNSPLHF. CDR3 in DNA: TGCGCCAGCAGCCAAGAGGCCCGACAGAGCAATTCACCCCTCCACTTT.

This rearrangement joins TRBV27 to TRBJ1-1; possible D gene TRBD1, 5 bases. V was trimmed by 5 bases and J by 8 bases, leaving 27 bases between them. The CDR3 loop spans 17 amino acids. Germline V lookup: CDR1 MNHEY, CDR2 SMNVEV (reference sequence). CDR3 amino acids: CASSALPGDRGKPEAFF. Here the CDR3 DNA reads TGTGCCAGCAGTGCTCTTCCCGGGGACCGGGGCAAACCGGAAGCTTTCTTT.

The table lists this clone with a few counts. The CDR3 here is CASRQAGGGQPQHF. The CDR3 nucleotides are TGTGCCAGCAGGCAGGCAGGGGGTGGTCAGCCCCAGCATTTT. This chain joins TRBV28 and TRBJ1-5, with TRBD1 matching over 7 bases. The length of the CDR3 is 14 residues. After removal of 6 bases from V and 6 bases from J, the junction contained 8 bases not matched to a gene. Germline CDR1 reads MDHEN; CDR2 reads SYDVKM. Together with reference TRBV28 and TRBJ1-5, the CDR3 gives the full variable domain: DVKVTQSSRYLVKRTGEKVFLECVQDMDHENMFWYRQDPGLGLRLIYFSYDVKMKEKGDIPEGYSVSREKKERFSLILESASTNQTSMYLCASRQAGGGQPQHFGDGTRLSIL.